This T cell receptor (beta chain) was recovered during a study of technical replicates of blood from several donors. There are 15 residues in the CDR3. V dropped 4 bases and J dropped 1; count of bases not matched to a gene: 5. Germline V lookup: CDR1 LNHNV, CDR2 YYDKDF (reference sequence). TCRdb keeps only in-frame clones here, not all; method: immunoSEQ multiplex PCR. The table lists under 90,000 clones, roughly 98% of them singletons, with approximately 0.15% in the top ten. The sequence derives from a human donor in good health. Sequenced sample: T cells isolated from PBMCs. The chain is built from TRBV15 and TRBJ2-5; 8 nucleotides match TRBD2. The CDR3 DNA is TGTGCCACCAGCACCCGACTAGCGAGCCAAGAGACCCAGTACTTC. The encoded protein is CATSTRLASQETQYF.